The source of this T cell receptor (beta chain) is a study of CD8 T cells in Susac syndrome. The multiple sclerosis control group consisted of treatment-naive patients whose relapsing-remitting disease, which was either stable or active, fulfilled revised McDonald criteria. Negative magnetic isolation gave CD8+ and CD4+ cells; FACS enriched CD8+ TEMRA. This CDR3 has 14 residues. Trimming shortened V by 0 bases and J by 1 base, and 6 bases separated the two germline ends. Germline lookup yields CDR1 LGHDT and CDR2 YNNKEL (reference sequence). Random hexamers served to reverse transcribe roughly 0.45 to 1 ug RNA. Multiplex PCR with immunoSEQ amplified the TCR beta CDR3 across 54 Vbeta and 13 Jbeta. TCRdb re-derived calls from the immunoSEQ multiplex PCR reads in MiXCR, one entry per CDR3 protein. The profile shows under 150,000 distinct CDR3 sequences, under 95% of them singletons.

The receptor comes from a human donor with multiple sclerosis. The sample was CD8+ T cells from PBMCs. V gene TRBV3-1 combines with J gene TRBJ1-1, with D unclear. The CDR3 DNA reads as TGTGCCAGCAGCCAAGAGGTAGAGAACACTGAAGCTTTCTTT. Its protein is CASSQEVENTEAFF.